The present T cell receptor beta chain was sequenced within a study of blood T cell repertoires in COVID-19. Looking at the study overall: Specimens from acute and convalescent COVID-19 originated in the United States, Italy and Spain. T cells, B-cell-depleted T cells, or PBMCs supplied cDNA or gDNA.

Per the original methods: Reference gene primer amplification gave nucleated cell count estimates. Data came from immunoSEQ multiplex PCR; TCRdb stores just in-frame clones and leaves some out. V and J calls and clone size follow that table, whereas D and trimming were derived from the DNA. The table includes more than 150,000 clones, 84% detected once. CDR3 length equals 14 residues. V was trimmed by 0 bases and J by 8 bases, leaving 13 bases between them. Germline assignment: CDR1 SGHTA and CDR2 FQGNSA. The chain carries TRBV7-2 and TRBJ1-2; tentative D call: TRBD1 (5 bases). This clonotype originated in a woman in her fifties or sixties who had recovered from COVID-19. The sequenced sample consisted of PBMCs or T cells enriched from blood (not recorded which). CDR3 protein: CASSLALQRQGYTF. In DNA form, the CDR3 reads TGTGCCAGCAGCTTAGCTCTCCAAAGACAGGGCTACACCTTC.